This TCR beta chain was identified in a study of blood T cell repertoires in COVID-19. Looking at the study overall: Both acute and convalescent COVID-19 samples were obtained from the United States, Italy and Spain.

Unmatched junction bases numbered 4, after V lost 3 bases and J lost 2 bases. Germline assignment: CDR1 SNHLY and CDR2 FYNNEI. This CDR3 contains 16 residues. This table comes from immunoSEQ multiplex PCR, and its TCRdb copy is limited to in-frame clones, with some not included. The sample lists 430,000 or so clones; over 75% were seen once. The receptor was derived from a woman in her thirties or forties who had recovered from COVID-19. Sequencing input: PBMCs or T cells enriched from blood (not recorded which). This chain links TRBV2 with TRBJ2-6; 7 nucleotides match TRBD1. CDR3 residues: CASSDSQGAGANVLTF. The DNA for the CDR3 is TGTGCCAGCAGTGACAGCCAGGGGGCTGGGGCCAACGTCCTGACTTTC.